Below are 15 T cell receptor beta chains sequenced from a single sample in a study of Ad26.COV2.S vaccination and SARS-CoV-2 variants. Assay used: immunoSEQ multiplex PCR; TCRdb lists only in-frame clones, some missing. Of about 350,000 clones in the sample, 88% were seen once. Indicated treatment: roughly 19 received Ad26.COV2.S at low or high dose, single or two shots; roughly 5 received placebo; per-sample allocation not given. Vaccine and placebo recipients were sampled on day 63 after the first injection. The sequenced sample was peripheral blood, obtained in a trial of Ad26.COV2.S vaccine versus placebo. These receptor sequences come from a person between 18 and 65 years old who received the Ad26.COV2.S COVID-19 vaccine or a placebo.

This rearrangement joins TRBV20-1 to TRBJ2-1, with D unclear. V gave up 6 bases and J gave up 8 bases, with 11 bases separating them. Germline V lookup: CDR1 DFQATT, CDR2 SNEGSKA (reference sequence). The length of the CDR3 is 11 residues. The CDR3 here is CSAPSTHEQFF. The CDR3 region has the DNA TGCAGTGCCCCTTCCACCCATGAGCAGTTCTTC.

The chain couples TRBV7-2 to TRBJ2-7, with D perhaps matching TRBD1 or TRBD2 (5 bases each). V was trimmed by 5 bases and J by 3 bases, leaving 14 bases between them. Germline assignment: CDR1 SGHTA and CDR2 FQGNSA. This CDR3 is built from 14 residues. CDR3 DNA: TGTGCCAGCAGCCGGGACCGCAACTACTACGAGCAGTACTTC. This translates into CASSRDRNYYEQYF.

This chain links TRBV7-9 with TRBJ1-2; D is ambiguous. Per the germline V gene, CDR1 is SEHNR and CDR2 is FQNEAQ (reference sequence). Trimming removed 2 bases at V and 3 bases at J, with 10 bases between. This CDR3 spans 14 amino acids. In DNA form, the CDR3 reads TGTGCCAGCAGCTTAACGTATTTCGACTATGGCTACACCTTC. This gives the protein CASSLTYFDYGYTF.

V and J are TRBV6-5 and TRBJ1-2, with 7 bases matching TRBD1. J gave up 4 bases and V 0 bases, and 5 bases lay outside the gene matches. CDR1 MNHEY and CDR2 SVGAGI come from the germline V gene. This CDR3 has 15 amino acids. Here the CDR3 reads CASSYSGGSGYGYTF. The CDR3 DNA reads as TGTGCCAGCAGTTACTCAGGGGGCAGCGGCTATGGCTACACCTTC.

This clone turned up a few times. This chain connects TRBV2 to TRBJ1-6, with no clear D. Germline V gives CDR1 SNHLY, CDR2 FYNNEI. The length of the CDR3 is 15 residues. The germline V and J ends were trimmed by 6 bases and 0 bases, with 9 bases remaining between them. The CDR3: CASRPESSYNSPLHF. DNA for the CDR3: TGTGCCAGCAGGCCGGAGAGCTCCTATAATTCACCCCTCCACTTT.

The chain links TRBV6-2 or TRBV6-3 to TRBJ2-3; TRBD2 might be the D (5 bases). CDR3 length: 14 amino acids. Between the trimmed V and J ends, which lost 8 bases and 0 bases, there was a span of 12 bases. Germline CDR1 MNHEY, CDR2 SVGEGT. The CDR3 DNA sequence: TGTGCCAGCGGCCTAGGAGGCAGCACAGATACGCAGTATTTT. Translating gives CASGLGGSTDTQYF.

The gene calls are TRBV4-2 and TRBJ1-1, with 8 bases matching TRBD1. V was clipped by 4 bases and J by 5 bases; unmatched bases: 6. CDR1 and CDR2 from the germline V gene are LGHNA and YNFKEQ. The CDR3 loop spans 14 amino acids. The DNA for the CDR3 is TGTGCCAGCAGCCCGGACAGGGTGGGGACTGAAGCTTTCTTT. It yields the protein CASSPDRVGTEAFF.

The chain combines TRBV10-3 with TRBJ2-3; 9 nucleotides agree with TRBD2. V lost 8 bases to trimming and J lost 4 bases; unmatched junction nucleotides: 7. The CDR3 has 14 amino acids. Germline CDR1 reads ENHRY; CDR2 reads SYGVKD. The CDR3 loop is CAILAGTSPDTQYF. The CDR3 nucleotides read TGTGCCATCCTAGCCGGGACTAGCCCAGATACGCAGTATTTT.

The rearrangement joins TRBV28 to TRBJ1-6, with 7 bases lining up with TRBD1. This CDR3 has 15 amino acids. Germline V gene lookup returns CDR1 MDHEN and CDR2 SYDVKM. Trimming at V came to 6 bases and at J to 12 bases, leaving 14 bases not matched to a gene. DNA of the CDR3: TGTGCCAGCAGAGAACCGACAGGGACTGGAGAACCCCTCCACTTT. Protein sequence: CASREPTGTGEPLHF.

For this clone: Germline and junction disagree at one end, which may indicate a read error. This chain links TRBV19 with TRBJ2-2; 11 bases are a match to TRBD2. The length of the CDR3 is 17 residues. Germline loops: CDR1 LNHDA, CDR2 SQIVND (reference sequence). The CDR3 protein is CASSIRSGGAVTGELFF. The CDR3 DNA sequence: TGCGCCAGTAGTATCCGTAGCGGGGGGGCAGTGACCGGGGAGCTGTTTTTT.

V is TRBV7-2 and J is TRBJ2-2; 9 nucleotides line up with TRBD1. V gave up 5 bases and J gave up 5 bases; unmatched junction bases: 6. Germline V gene sequence: CDR1 SGHTA, CDR2 FQGNSA. CDR3 length: 15 residues. The CDR3 DNA sequence: TGTGCCAGCAGCAGTACAGGGGGCTGGACCGGGGAGCTGTTTTTT. This sequence encodes CASSSTGGWTGELFF.

The chain carries TRBV9 and TRBJ2-7; TRBD1 might be the D (6 bases). Germline values: CDR1 SGDLS, CDR2 YYNGEE. V lost 0 bases and J 5 bases, leaving 9 bases between the germline ends. The CDR3 has 13 residues. The CDR3 DNA reads as TGTGCCAGCAGCGTAGCAGGGGATAACGAGCAGTACTTC. Translating it yields CASSVAGDNEQYF.

The chain recombines TRBV10-3 with TRBJ2-7; tentatively, D is TRBD2 (5 bases). The CDR3 covers 17 residues. V lost 0 bases and J 2 bases, leaving 17 bases between the germline ends. Germline CDR1 is ENHRY and CDR2 is SYGVKD. The CDR3 reads CAISESYRAQRAYEQYF. In DNA form, the CDR3 reads TGTGCCATCAGTGAGTCGTATAGAGCTCAGAGGGCCTACGAGCAGTACTTC.

V usage is TRBV6-5 and J usage is TRBJ1-2; perhaps TRBD1 as D (6 bases). The CDR3 sequence is 14 residues long. V was pared by 0 bases and J by 8 bases, with 13 bases between. Germline CDR1 and CDR2: MNHEY and SVGAGI. The CDR3 DNA sequence: TGTGCCAGCAGTTACTCGAATATACAGGGAGGCTACACCTTC. Its protein product is CASSYSNIQGGYTF.

The chain has TRBV5-1 and TRBJ2-4; possible D gene TRBD1, 6 bases. This CDR3 is 14 amino acids long. Per the germline V gene, CDR1 is SGHRS and CDR2 is YFSETQ. The germline V and J ends were trimmed by 0 bases and 2 bases, with 6 bases remaining between them. CDR3 sequence: CASSLGDTKNIQYF. DNA for the CDR3: TGCGCCAGCAGCTTGGGGGACACCAAAAACATTCAGTACTTC.